The entry below gives a single TCR beta chain sequence along with its context. This clonotype was counted only a few times. It lacks a known antigen. No base-level quality is on record; no much larger clone is a single base apart. The library relied on 5' RACE. Sequencing instrument: Illumina HiSeq 2500. A second PCR of roughly 7 to 11 cycles was performed with a sample-barcoded 5' primer and a J-beta primer mix. Each TCR beta cDNA molecule received a unique molecular identifier from a template-switch 5' adaptor carrying 12 random nucleotides. Each sample yielded at least 2.5 million CDR3-containing paired-end reads. First-strand cDNA synthesis was performed from all RNA using the Mint cDNA synthesis kit, with priming by a TRBC-specific oligonucleotide. Following uracil-DNA glycosylase treatment, a first 18-cycle PCR with universal primers M1SS and BC2_uni_R was performed on all cDNA. The published analysis was carried out like this. For normalization, 1 million high-quality reads, each with a distinct molecular identifier, were randomly selected from each sample. Reads with shared molecular identifiers were discarded instead of being binned into consensus sequences. MiTCR, with a Q25 quality threshold and the strictest error-elimination algorithm, was used for CDR3 identification, clonotype clustering and error correction. A nonparametric unseen species model with Euler transformation was used to estimate lower-bound total TCR beta diversity. TCRdb cleaned the public reads at Q25 with fastp, built clones with MiXCR and kept in-frame beta chains. When rows share a CDR3 protein, they turn into one entry using the most common DNA and genes. In this record, the V and J calls reflect TCRdb's handling and not the investigators' own analysis. A total of fewer than 1.5 million distinct CDR3 sequences appear in this sample, around 39% of them only once. Roughly 8.2% of the sample goes to the ten largest clones.

Systemically healthy Caucasian individuals from Russia, 39 in total and aged about 6 to 95 years, were included as donors. Roughly 10 milliliters of peripheral blood were collected from each donor into EDTA-treated Vacutainer tubes. Ficoll-Paque density-gradient centrifugation was used to isolate PBMCs, with at least 6.5 million per sample. Total RNA was extracted from PBMCs with Trizol reagent, with at least 6 micrograms obtained per sample. Naive CD45RAhigh/CD27high T cell percentages were measured by flow cytometry on a PBMC aliquot from every donor. The sample is drawn from a study of blood T cells in healthy people across ages (dated by TCRdb to between 2014 and 2017). Regarding the complete study: In model experiments, roughly one uniquely barcoded TCR beta cDNA molecule per two T cells was captured by template switching. To avoid experimental bias, donors of different ages were distributed randomly across sequencing lanes. The donors were divided into four age groups: young (average around 17 years), middle-aged (over 35), aged (about 60) and long-lived (about 80). Using the same blood draw, the study looked at two additional independent replicas of 1 million unique cDNA reads for two donors, one aged 18 to 30 and the other aged 80 or older. Using deep sequencing normalized with unique cDNA molecular identifiers, the study measured how TCR beta repertoire diversity changes with age. What the authors observed across the whole study: The long-lived group showed more naive CD4+ T cells, fewer expanded clones and increased TCR diversity than the aged group, suggesting age selection. Observed TCR beta diversity per million T cells fell roughly linearly with age, and a significant reduction was already apparent by age around 40. The percentage of naive T cells measured by flow cytometry correlated strongly with observed TCR beta diversity. Because donor CMV infection status was unknown, age-related changes in expanded clonotypes were potentially confounded. Since profiling was done on bulk unsorted PBMCs, naive and antigen-experienced compartments could not be conclusively compared. Total diversity estimates from one million sequenced T cells were considered lower bounds and underestimates.

Reading from cysteine to phenylalanine, the CDR3 counts 15 amino acids. Only the CDR3 part of the read is kept: 45 bases, read in frame from the first base. Trimming accounts for 5 bases at V and 9 bases at J, while the number of junction bases matched to no gene is 12. CDR1 and CDR2, looked up from the germline V gene (reference sequence), are LNHNV and YYDKDF. The rearranged chain carries TRBV15 and TRBJ2-1, with 8 central nucleotides matching TRBD1. Sequenced input: blood. This TCR was recovered from a woman aged 18 to 35 in good health. DNA sequence: TGTGCCACCAGCGGGGGGCTGGGTGGACAGGGTGAGCAGTTCTTC. It translates to CATSGGLGGQGEQFF.